This T cell receptor beta chain derives from a study of shared clonotypes between healthy human individuals. The repertoire was sequenced with immunoSEQ multiplex PCR; TCRdb's copy has only in-frame clones and lacks some. The sample gives about 1 million clones, around 75% of which show up once; around 1.4% is in the top ten. The study, taken as a whole, reports: An effect of sequencing depth on clonotype sharing among donors was expected.

About this clone: Its cognate antigen is unknown.

From germline, CDR1 is MDHEN and CDR2 SYDVKM. With 6 bases clipped from V and 6 bases from J, the junction kept 5 bases outside the gene matches. CDR3 length: 13 amino acids. Sequenced: memory CD4+ T cells sorted from blood. Subset in this sample: CD45RA-negative fraction. The chain employs TRBV28 and TRBJ1-2; 9 bases fit TRBD1. This receptor was obtained from a man aged 18 to 30 in good health. DNA for the CDR3: TGTGCCAGCAGCCTACAGGGGGCGGATGGCTACACCTTC. Its protein product is CASSLQGADGYTF.